This is a list of T cell receptor beta chains from one sample in a study of STAT5B mutations in CD4+ large granular lymphocyte leukemia. Assay used: immunoSEQ multiplex PCR; TCRdb lists only in-frame clones, some missing. The sample records under 55,000 clones, 80% to 90% being singletons. Specimen: CD4+ T cells from blood buffy coats. The source is a human donor in good health. Each CDR3 is given with its conserved first and last residue. A D gene is named only where the DNA matches it firmly. Size is stated for part of the rows, as once, few or many counts, or as a class when the clone is expanded.

j_gene | v_gene | d_gene | abundance | CDR3aa | CDR3nt
TRBJ1-2 | TRBV7-3 | NA | NA | CASSLRDKNYGYTF | TGTGCCAGCAGCTTACGGGACAAGAACTATGGCTACACCTTC
TRBJ1-1 | TRBV5-1 | TRBD1 | NA | CASSLAGTGVFHTEAFF | TGCGCCAGCAGCTTGGCCGGGACAGGGGTTTTTCACACTGAAGCTTTCTTT
TRBJ1-1 | TRBV19 | TRBD1 | NA | CASSSGGTEAFF | TGTGCCAGTAGTTCAGGGGGCACTGAAGCTTTCTTT
TRBJ2-7 | TRBV7-3 | NA | once | CASSSFAGTYEQYF | TGTGCCAGCAGCTCCTTCGCGGGAACCTACGAGCAGTACTTC
TRBJ1-1 | TRBV7-2 | NA | NA | CASSLGPSNTEAFF | TGTGCCAGCAGCTTAGGGCCCTCGAACACTGAAGCTTTCTTT
TRBJ1-1 | TRBV6-6 | TRBD1 | NA | CASSYRGQGGTEAFF | TGTGCCAGCAGTTACCGGGGCCAGGGGGGCACTGAAGCTTTCTTT
TRBJ1-5 | TRBV6-1 | TRBD1 | NA | CASSDGTGYQPQHF | TGTGCCAGCAGTGACGGGACAGGGTATCAGCCCCAGCATTTT
TRBJ2-7 | TRBV11-2 | TRBD2 | NA | CASSSSGTSGSYEQYF | TGTGCCAGCAGCTCATCCGGGACTAGCGGGAGCTACGAGCAGTACTTC
TRBJ2-7 | TRBV7-9 | NA | few | CASSLGQERYF | TGTGCCAGCAGCTTAGGGCAAGAGCGTTACTTC
TRBJ2-2 | TRBV10-1 | NA | few | CASSEITGELFF | TGCGCCAGCAGTGAGATTACCGGGGAGCTGTTTTTT
TRBJ2-1 | TRBV25-1 | TRBD2 | NA | CASAAGTSSYNEQFF | TGTGCCAGCGCAGCCGGGACTAGCTCCTACAATGAGCAGTTCTTC
TRBJ1-2 | TRBV5-4 | NA | NA | CASSLAREGYTF | TGTGCCAGCAGCTTGGCTAGGGAGGGCTACACCTTC
TRBJ1-5 | TRBV2 | NA | once | CASSAAYSNQPQHF | TGTGCCAGCAGTGCAGCTTATAGCAATCAGCCCCAGCATTTT
TRBJ1-1 | TRBV28 | NA | NA | CASSLKVGNTEAFF | TGTGCCAGCAGTTTAAAGGTGGGGAACACTGAAGCTTTCTTT
TRBJ2-7 | TRBV25-1 | NA | NA | CASSKTGTYEQYF | TGTGCCAGCAGCAAGACAGGAACCTACGAGCAGTACTTC
TRBJ1-3 | TRBV5-1 | TRBD1 | NA | CASSSRTGEGNTIYF | TGCGCCAGCAGCTCGCGGACAGGGGAGGGAAACACCATATATTTT
TRBJ1-1 | TRBV28 | NA | NA | CASGRRNTEAFF | TGTGCCAGCGGGCGGAGGAACACTGAAGCTTTCTTT
TRBJ2-7 | TRBV28 | NA | NA | CASSDPNTVTYEQYF | TGTGCCAGCAGTGACCCAAATACAGTGACCTACGAGCAGTACTTC
TRBJ2-7 | TRBV6-5 | NA | NA | CASSYGRYYEQYF | TGTGCCAGCAGTTACGGCAGGTACTACGAGCAGTACTTC
TRBJ1-1 | TRBV6-5 | TRBD1 | NA | CASSDAAGGIRAFF | TGTGCCAGCAGTGACGCGGCAGGGGGAATTCGGGCTTTCTTT
TRBJ2-3 | TRBV7-2 | NA | NA | CASSLAARDTQYF | TGTGCCAGCAGCTTAGCGGCGCGGGATACGCAGTATTTT
TRBJ2-7 | TRBV20-1 | NA | NA | CSALETYEQYF | TGCAGTGCTTTGGAGACCTACGAGCAGTACTTC
TRBJ2-7 | TRBV19 | NA | NA | CASSITGLYEQYF | TGTGCCAGTAGTATTACAGGGCTCTACGAGCAGTACTTC
TRBJ2-3 | TRBV4-3 | TRBD2 | NA | CASSQAIAGSTDTQYF | TGCGCCAGCAGCCAAGCCATAGCGGGTAGCACAGATACGCAGTATTTT
TRBJ2-7 | TRBV7-9 | NA | NA | CASSPRTVQTGEQYF | TGTGCCAGCAGCCCTAGGACGGTACAGACTGGCGAGCAGTACTTC
TRBJ2-1 | TRBV27 | TRBD2 | NA | CASSPGQGRSGGYNEQFF | TGTGCCAGCAGTCCCGGACAGGGACGTAGCGGGGGGTACAATGAGCAGTTCTTC
TRBJ2-4 | TRBV27 | TRBD1 | once | CASSKQGGSKNIQYF | TGTGCCAGCAGCAAACAGGGGGGTTCCAAAAACATTCAGTACTTC
TRBJ2-2 | TRBV2 | NA | NA | CASKSWGSGELFF | TGTGCCAGCAAATCTTGGGGTTCCGGGGAGCTGTTTTTT
TRBJ2-5 | TRBV4-3 | NA | NA | CASSQEVDRQKTQYF | TGCGCCAGCAGCCAAGAAGTAGACAGGCAAAAGACCCAGTACTTC
TRBJ2-6 | TRBV9 | NA | NA | CASSVRGDGANVLTF | TGTGCCAGCAGCGTACGGGGTGATGGGGCCAACGTCCTGACTTTC
TRBJ2-1 | TRBV11-3 | TRBD2 | NA | CASSPGTSGGRNEQFF | TGTGCCAGCAGCCCCGGGACTAGCGGGGGGCGCAATGAGCAGTTCTTC
TRBJ2-3 | TRBV5-4 | NA | NA | CASSFKVTSTDTQYF | TGTGCCAGCAGCTTTAAGGTGACTAGCACAGATACGCAGTATTTT
TRBJ2-1 | TRBV6-4 | NA | NA | CASSVLLVGDYNEQFF | TGTGCCAGCAGCGTCCTCTTGGTGGGAGATTACAATGAGCAGTTCTTC
TRBJ2-3 | TRBV11-2 | NA | NA | CASRLAAVGTDTQYF | TGTGCCAGCAGGCTTGCGGCGGTGGGCACAGATACGCAGTATTTT
TRBJ2-5 | TRBV29-1 | TRBD2 | once | CSVVGNLAGFDETQYF | TGCAGCGTTGTCGGGAACTTAGCGGGATTTGATGAGACCCAGTACTTC
TRBJ2-7 | TRBV4-1 | NA | NA | CASSQSGGTSGTAYEQYF | TGCGCCAGCAGCCAAAGTGGCGGGACTTCCGGGACAGCCTACGAGCAGTACTTC
TRBJ2-7 | TRBV5-4 | NA | NA | CASSSRGPSSYEQYF | TGTGCCAGCAGTTCCCGCGGGCCTAGCTCCTACGAGCAGTACTTC
TRBJ2-7 | TRBV19 | TRBD1 | NA | CASSRTGGGYEQYF | TGTGCCAGTAGTAGGACAGGGGGAGGCTACGAGCAGTACTTC
TRBJ2-7 | TRBV2 | NA | few | CASSEAGRGSSYEQYF | TGTGCCAGCAGTGAAGCGGGCAGGGGTTCTTCCTACGAGCAGTACTTC